This TCR beta chain appears in the sequencing data of a study of a mutant IDH1 vaccine in newly diagnosed glioma. The time point is: baseline, week 1 (first vaccination visit). This sample's treatment: pre-vaccination baseline after standard-of-care therapy. The protocol was immunoSEQ multiplex PCR, while the TCRdb copy is restricted to in-frame clones and leaves out a portion. This repertoire shows tens of thousands of clones, approximately 90% found once; its top ten account for 2% to 3%. Germline assignment: CDR1 KGHSH and CDR2 LQKENI. Trimming removed 0 bases from V and 4 bases from J, with 10 bases in between. CDR3 length: 14 amino acids.

V usage is TRBV18 and J usage is TRBJ2-7; TRBD1 is a possible D gene (6 bases). This sample comprised PBMCs, obtained from a glioma patient treated with radiotherapy, temozolomide or both. This receptor was obtained from a man aged 35 to 55 with glioma. The CDR3 reads CASSPPDRIYEQYF. The CDR3 coding sequence is TGTGCCAGCTCACCACCGGACAGAATTTACGAGCAGTACTTC. The variable domain in full, completed from reference TRBV18 and TRBJ2-7, reads NAGVMQNPRHLVRRRGQEARLRCSPMKGHSHVYWYRQLPEEGLKFMVYLQKENIIDESGMPKERFSAEFPKEGPSILRIQQVVRGDSAAYFCASSPPDRIYEQYFGPGTRLTVT.